A single sample is the source of the 32 T cell receptor beta chains below, sequenced in a study of cytomegalovirus exposure and HLA in healthy donors. Amplification used 60 Vbeta primers and 13 Jbeta primers. Profiled with immunoSEQ multiplex PCR; TCRdb holds only in-frame clones, not every one. This table has about 160,000 clones, about three quarters appearing once. The sequenced sample consisted of PBMCs. These receptors originate from a female donor in good health and CMV-seronegative.

The rearrangement joins TRBV30 to TRBJ1-5; no clear D. This CDR3 has 14 amino acids. Germline V gene lookup returns CDR1 GTSNPN and CDR2 SVGIG (reference sequence). Deletions cut 1 base from V and 3 bases from J, with 10 bases between. The CDR3 protein is CAWSESGDNQPQHF. The CDR3 DNA reads TGTGCCTGGAGTGAATCCGGTGACAATCAGCCCCAGCATTTT.

This chain links TRBV29-1 with TRBJ2-3; unclear D gene. V gave up 3 bases and J gave up 0 bases, with 4 bases separating them. The CDR3 loop spans 12 amino acids. Germline loops: CDR1 SQVTM, CDR2 ANQGSEA. CDR3 sequence: CSVDVSTDTQYF. CDR3 bases: TGCAGCGTTGACGTTAGCACAGATACGCAGTATTTT.

CDR3 protein: CAWMGRRSYGYTF. CDR3 DNA sequence: TGTGCCTGGATGGGGAGGCGGTCCTATGGCTACACCTTC. This chain links TRBV30 with TRBJ1-2; D uncertain. Germline CDR1 is GTSNPN and CDR2 is SVGIG (reference sequence). V was pared by 4 bases and J by 4 bases, with 13 bases between. This CDR3 contains 13 residues.

This chain uses TRBV7-9 with TRBJ2-4; TRBD2 might be the D (6 bases). CDR1 is SEHNR and CDR2 is FQNEAQ in the germline V gene (reference sequence). The length of the CDR3 is 15 residues. With 0 bases removed from V and 0 bases from J, the gap between germline ends came to 6 bases. The CDR3 DNA follows: TGTGCCAGCAGCTTAGCGGGAGGAGCCAAAAACATTCAGTACTTC. It yields the protein CASSLAGGAKNIQYF.

The chain recombines TRBV9 with TRBJ2-2; no reliable D call. CDR1 and CDR2 (germline): SGDLS, YYNGEE. The CDR3 extends over 14 amino acids. The V end lost 4 bases, the J end lost 7 bases, and 14 bases lay between the germline ends. The CDR3, as DNA: TGTGCCAGCAGCCCCGCGAGGCTCGGCGGGGAGCTGTTTTTT. This translates into CASSPARLGGELFF.

The V and J genes are TRBV23-1 and TRBJ2-3; D may be TRBD2 (6 bases). TRBV23-1 is placed among ORFs of uncertain function. The V end was cut by 4 bases, the J end by 9 bases, with 14 bases between. The CDR3 has 13 amino acids. The CDR3, as DNA: TGCGCCAGCAGTCGGCTAGCGTACATGACGCAGTATTTT. It codes for CASSRLAYMTQYF.

The chain joins TRBV7-2 to TRBJ2-3; 8 bases are a match to TRBD2. The J segment lost 8 bases and the V segment lost 2 bases, leaving 9 bases of the junction unmatched. Germline V gene data show CDR1 as SGHTA and CDR2 as FQGNSA. The CDR3 loop spans 15 amino acids. Written as DNA, the CDR3 is TGTGCCAGCAGCTTACAGAGCGGGGGTAGGGGTACGCAGTATTTT. It translates to CASSLQSGGRGTQYF.

A few counts support this clone. The V and J genes are TRBV20-1 and TRBJ2-3, with D hard to call. The CDR3 sequence is 10 residues long. Germline V CDR1 and CDR2: DFQATT, SNEGSKA (reference sequence). The ends were cut back, 5 bases at V and 7 bases at J, with 7 bases in the middle. CDR3 bases: TGCAGTGCTGAGTTGAATACGCAGTATTTT. This encodes CSAELNTQYF.

This clone was seen a few times. The chain's CDR3 is CAISGTGGGEKLFF. As DNA, the CDR3 is TGTGCCATCAGTGGGACAGGGGGAGGTGAAAAACTGTTTTTT. The chain uses TRBV10-3 and TRBJ1-4; 10 bases line up with TRBD1. Germline V gene sequence: CDR1 ENHRY, CDR2 SYGVKD. The CDR3 covers 14 residues. J was trimmed by 7 bases and V by 4 bases; bases with no gene match: 3.

The chain combines TRBV2 with TRBJ1-4, with D unresolved. In germline, CDR1 is SNHLY, CDR2 FYNNEI. This CDR3 spans 14 amino acids. V was shortened by 4 bases and J by 8 bases, with 14 bases between the two germline ends. The CDR3, as DNA: TGTGCCAGCAGTGCGACCAAGACTAGGGAAAAACTGTTTTTT. Amino acid sequence: CASSATKTREKLFF.

This chain links TRBV7-8 with TRBJ2-3; D perhaps matches TRBD2 (6 bases). Germline V CDR1 and CDR2: SGHVS, FQNEAQ. The CDR3 runs 17 residues. Between the trimmed V and J ends, which lost 2 bases and 0 bases, there was a span of 15 bases. CDR3 amino acids: CASSLRPGLSSTDTQYF. The CDR3, as DNA: TGTGCCAGCAGCTTACGCCCGGGACTTTCTAGCACAGATACGCAGTATTTT.

The gene calls are TRBV7-2 and TRBJ1-2; D gene unclear. The germline CDR1 and CDR2 sequences are SGHTA and FQGNSA. CDR3 length: 14 residues. V was cut by 1 base and J by 7 bases, with 13 bases left in between. CDR3 DNA: TGTGCCAGCAGCTTAGTTGGCGCTCAGCGTGGCTACACCTTC. This codes for CASSLVGAQRGYTF.

Remarks on this clone: Other DNA sequences in the sample encode the same CDR3. The chain joins TRBV28 to TRBJ2-2; TRBD1 is a possible D gene (6 bases). The CDR3 length is 13 residues. Trimming shortened V by 6 bases and J by 2 bases, and 7 bases separated the two germline ends. CDR1 and CDR2 (germline): MDHEN, SYDVKM. CDR3 amino acids: CASRTGNTGELFF. CDR3 sequence (DNA): TGTGCCAGCAGGACAGGAAACACCGGGGAGCTGTTTTTT.

This clone was detected only once. The CDR3 spells CASSPGLAGSYEQYF. The CDR3 DNA sequence: TGTGCCAGCAGCCCGGGACTAGCGGGGTCCTACGAGCAGTACTTC. The chain employs TRBV13 and TRBJ2-7; 13 bases line up with TRBD2. The CDR3 is made up of 15 amino acids. Germline V CDR1 and CDR2: PRHDT, FYEKMQ (reference sequence). Unmatched junction bases numbered 2, after V lost 5 bases and J lost 1 base.

V gene TRBV19 combines with J gene TRBJ2-3; 10 bases are shared with TRBD1. The CDR3 is 14 residues long. After removal of 5 bases from V and 5 bases from J, the junction contained 4 bases not matched to a gene. Germline values: CDR1 LNHDA, CDR2 SQIVND (reference sequence). CDR3 loop: CASSGTGALDTQYF. CDR3 in DNA: TGTGCCAGTAGTGGGACAGGGGCGTTAGATACGCAGTATTTT.

This clone showed up just a few times. This rearrangement joins TRBV11-2 to TRBJ2-3, with D maybe TRBD1 (5 bases). The V end lost 0 bases, the J end lost 3 bases, and 10 bases lay between the germline ends. Germline CDR1 is SGHAT and CDR2 is FQNNGV. CDR3 length equals 15 residues. The CDR3 is CASSLEMDTTDTQYF. CDR3 coding DNA: TGTGCCAGCAGCTTAGAAATGGACACGACAGATACGCAGTATTTT.

V gene TRBV7-2 combines with J gene TRBJ2-1; D gene ambiguous. Trimming removed 2 bases at V and 7 bases at J, with 6 bases between. The CDR3 extends over 12 amino acids. Germline values: CDR1 SGHTA, CDR2 FQGNSA. The CDR3 DNA sequence: TGTGCCAGCAGCTTACACGGGAATGAGCAGTTCTTC. This gives the protein CASSLHGNEQFF.

This clone appeared a few times. The J gene is TRBJ1-3, the V gene TRBV9; D might be TRBD1 (6 bases). Germline assignment: CDR1 SGDLS and CDR2 YYNGEE. The CDR3 is 17 amino acids. V was clipped by 4 bases and J by 2 bases, with 19 bases between them. CDR3 nucleotide sequence: TGTGCCAGCAGCTTCGAGGGCGGGGGCTTTACTGGAAACACCATATATTTT. Translation gives CASSFEGGGFTGNTIYF.

The chain links TRBV6-5 to TRBJ1-5; 7 bases fit TRBD1. Germline V gene sequence: CDR1 MNHEY, CDR2 SVGAGI. CDR3 size: 14 residues. Trimming removed 7 bases from V and 0 bases from J; junction bases left unmatched: 3. DNA of the CDR3: TGTGCCAGCAAGGGGGCAGGTAGCAATCAGCCCCAGCATTTT. This sequence encodes CASKGAGSNQPQHF.

The table lists this clone with a few counts. The gene calls are TRBV19 and TRBJ1-4; 7 bases are shared with TRBD1. Per the germline V gene, CDR1 is LNHDA and CDR2 is SQIVND (reference sequence). The CDR3 has 16 residues. The V and J ends lost 4 bases and 6 bases, in that order; junction bases with no gene match: 11. The CDR3 region has the DNA TGTGCCAGTAGTAGCCCTCGGGACAGAGAATATGAAAAACTGTTTTTT. Its protein product is CASSSPRDREYEKLFF.

In regard to this clone: Different DNA sequences within this sample yield the same CDR3. The chain couples TRBV2 to TRBJ2-7, with 8 bases that match TRBD2. Trimming took 2 bases from V and 3 from J; bases not matched to a gene: 15. Germline V gene data show CDR1 as SNHLY and CDR2 as FYNNEI. CDR3 length equals 18 residues. CDR3 protein: CASSERGSGFSGSYEQYF. CDR3 DNA sequence: TGTGCCAGCAGTGAAAGAGGATCTGGGTTCAGCGGGAGCTACGAGCAGTACTTC.

This rearrangement joins TRBV5-4 to TRBJ2-5; 12 nucleotides agree with TRBD2. Looked up from germline, CDR1 is SGHNT and CDR2 is YYREEE (reference sequence). The CDR3 has 15 amino acids. Trimming cost V 3 bases and J 3 bases; bases outside gene matches: 3. CDR3 bases: TGTGCCAGCAGCTCTAGGACTAGCGGGAAAGAGACCCAGTACTTC. Translation: CASSSRTSGKETQYF.

The CDR3 here is CASRFADSLNTEAFF. The CDR3 DNA is TGTGCCAGCAGATTCGCGGACAGCTTGAACACTGAAGCTTTCTTT. This sequence joins TRBV7-9 and TRBJ1-1; the D gene is possibly TRBD1 (6 bases). V gave up 6 bases and J gave up 0 bases, with 14 bases separating them. Per germline, CDR1 SEHNR and CDR2 FQNEAQ (reference sequence). The CDR3 is 15 residues long.

The chain has TRBV7-8 and TRBJ1-3, with no clear D. The CDR3 runs to 15 residues. CDR1 is SGHVS and CDR2 is FQNEAQ in the germline V gene. Trimming shortened V by 1 base and J by 0 bases, and 7 bases separated the two germline ends. The CDR3 bases are TGTGCCAGCAGCTTAGTACCCAGCTCTGGAAACACCATATATTTT. Protein sequence: CASSLVPSSGNTIYF.

This chain links TRBV4-2 with TRBJ1-1; 7 bases line up with TRBD1. The CDR3 totals 14 residues. Germline V lookup: CDR1 LGHNA, CDR2 YNFKEQ. CDR3 loop: CATRWGDRATEAFF. CDR3 bases: TGTGCGACCCGTTGGGGAGACAGGGCCACTGAAGCTTTCTTT.

This clone was observed once. V is TRBV4-3 and J is TRBJ2-1, with 9 bases lining up with TRBD1. The germline CDR1 and CDR2 sequences are LGHNA and YSLEER. V shed 6 bases and J 3 bases; nucleotides not matched to a gene: 6. The CDR3 has 15 amino acids. The DNA of the CDR3 is TGCGCCAGCAGTCCGGGACAGGGAGGCTACAATGAGCAGTTCTTC. Protein: CASSPGQGGYNEQFF.

The chain carries TRBV7-2 and TRBJ1-5; maybe TRBD1 (6 bases). Germline assignment: CDR1 SGHTA and CDR2 FQGNSA. V dropped 1 base and J dropped 4 bases, with 14 bases sitting between them. This CDR3 comprises 16 residues. CDR3 loop: CASSLDPGARNQPQHF. DNA of the CDR3: TGTGCCAGCAGCTTAGATCCAGGGGCCCGGAATCAGCCCCAGCATTTT.

The gene calls are TRBV6-1 and TRBJ2-5; the D gene is possibly TRBD2 (6 bases). The CDR3 covers 14 residues. The V gene lost 6 bases and the J gene lost 1 base, with 12 bases spanning the gap. The germline gives CDR1 MNHNS, CDR2 SASEGT. CDR3 DNA sequence: TGTGCCAGCAGAAGCGCGGGACTCCAAGAGACCCAGTACTTC. Protein product: CASRSAGLQETQYF.

The chain couples TRBV14 to TRBJ2-1; 7 bases line up with TRBD2. Germline CDR1 reads SGHDN; CDR2 reads FVKESK. The CDR3 length is 14 residues. Trimming removed 1 base from V and 10 bases from J; junction bases left unmatched: 7. DNA of the CDR3: TGTGCCAGCAGCCAAGCGGGGGGTGGCGGCGAGCAGTTCTTC. Its translation: CASSQAGGGGEQFF.

The rearrangement joins TRBV19 to TRBJ1-2, with D unclear. Germline lookup yields CDR1 LNHDA and CDR2 SQIVND (reference sequence). The germline V and J ends were trimmed by 0 bases and 5 bases, with 10 bases remaining between them. This CDR3 comprises 14 residues. In DNA, the CDR3 is TGTGCCAGTAGTATAGATGGCGGATGGTATGGCTACACCTTC. Its protein product is CASSIDGGWYGYTF.

V gene TRBV27 combines with J gene TRBJ1-4; 7 nucleotides align to TRBD1. The CDR3 has 16 residues. Germline V gene data show CDR1 as MNHEY and CDR2 as SMNVEV (reference sequence). V gave up 4 bases and J gave up 4 bases; unmatched junction bases: 9. The CDR3 DNA reads as TGTGCCAGCAGTTATAATCCCGGGACAGTTAATGAAAAACTGTTTTTT. Protein sequence: CASSYNPGTVNEKLFF.

The rearrangement uses TRBV28 and TRBJ1-1; 10 bases are a match to TRBD1. CDR1 MDHEN and CDR2 SYDVKM come from the germline V gene. Trimming removed 7 bases from V and 6 bases from J; junction bases left unmatched: 8. The CDR3 extends over 14 amino acids. This chain's CDR3 is CASTWGTGAAEAFF. The CDR3 nucleotides read TGTGCCAGCACCTGGGGGACAGGGGCAGCTGAAGCTTTCTTT.